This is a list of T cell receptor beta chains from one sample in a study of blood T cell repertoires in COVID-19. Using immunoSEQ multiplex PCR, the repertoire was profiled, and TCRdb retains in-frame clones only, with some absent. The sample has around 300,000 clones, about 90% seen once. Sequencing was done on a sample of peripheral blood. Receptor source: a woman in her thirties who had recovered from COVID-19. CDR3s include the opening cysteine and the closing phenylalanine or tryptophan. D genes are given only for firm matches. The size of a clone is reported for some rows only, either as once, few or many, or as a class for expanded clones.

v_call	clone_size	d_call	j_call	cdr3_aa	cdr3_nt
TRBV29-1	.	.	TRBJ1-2	CSVSGYGYTF	TGCAGCGTTTCGGGGTATGGCTACACCTTC
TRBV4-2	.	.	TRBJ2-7	CASSQVSTTYEQYF	TGTGCCAGCAGCCAAGTTAGCACGACCTACGAGCAGTACTTC
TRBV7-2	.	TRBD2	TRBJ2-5	CASSQLGGYETQYF	TGTGCCAGCAGCCAGTTGGGGGGGTACGAGACCCAGTACTTC
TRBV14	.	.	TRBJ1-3	CASSQAGGNTIYF	TGTGCCAGCAGCCAAGCAGGTGGAAACACCATATATTTT
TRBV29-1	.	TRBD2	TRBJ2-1	CSGGTSSYNEQFF	TGCAGCGGGGGGACTAGCTCCTACAATGAGCAGTTCTTC
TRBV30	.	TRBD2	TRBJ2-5	CAWIDTGGPAGTQYF	TGTGCCTGGATAGATACGGGGGGGCCGGCCGGGACCCAGTACTTC
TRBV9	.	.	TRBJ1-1	CASSVAGLMNTEAFF	TGTGCCAGCAGCGTGGCAGGATTGATGAACACTGAAGCTTTCTTT
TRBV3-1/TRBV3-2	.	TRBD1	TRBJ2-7	CASSQGDRANGEQYF	TGTGCCAGCAGCCAAGGCGACAGGGCTAATGGCGAGCAGTACTTC
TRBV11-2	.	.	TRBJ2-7	CASSSPRPGGNEQYF	TGTGCCAGCAGCTCCCCTCGCCCTGGCGGAAACGAGCAGTACTTC
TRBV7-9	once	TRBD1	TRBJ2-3	CASSLGQGVTDTQYF	TGTGCCAGCAGCTTAGGGCAGGGGGTCACAGATACGCAGTATTTT
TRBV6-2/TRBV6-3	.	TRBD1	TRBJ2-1	CASSPGTGGPNEQFF	TGTGCCAGCAGCCCCGGGACAGGGGGTCCCAATGAGCAGTTCTTC
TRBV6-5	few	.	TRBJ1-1	CASSYPGNTEAFF	TGTGCCAGCAGTTACCCGGGGAACACTGAAGCTTTCTTT
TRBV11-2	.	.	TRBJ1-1	CASSFGHTEAFF	TGTGCCAGCAGCTTTGGCCACACTGAAGCTTTCTTT
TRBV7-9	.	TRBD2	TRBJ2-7	CASRTSGGAYEQYF	TGTGCCAGCAGGACGAGCGGGGGGGCCTACGAGCAGTACTTC
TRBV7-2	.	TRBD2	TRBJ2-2	CASSGSLAGTTHTGELFF	TGTGCCAGCAGCGGATCACTAGCGGGTACGACCCACACCGGGGAGCTGTTTTTT
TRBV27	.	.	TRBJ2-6	CASSFAGSNTLAGANVLTF	TGTGCCAGCAGTTTTGCAGGGTCTAATACTTTAGCTGGGGCCAACGTCCTGACTTTC